This T cell receptor beta chain originates from a study of blood T cell repertoires in COVID-19. Study-level information: Whether acute or convalescent, the COVID-19 samples came from the United States, Italy and Spain.

Germline lookup yields CDR1 SGHAT and CDR2 FQNNGV. With 5 bases clipped from V and 4 bases from J, the junction kept 3 bases outside the gene matches. The CDR3 spans 14 residues. The assay was immunoSEQ multiplex PCR, and TCRdb's table has in-frame clones only and misses some. The sample shows about 110,000 clones, about 85% of them seen only once. This TCR was recovered from a human donor in a cohort sampled during active COVID-19. Sequenced material: peripheral blood. The chain recombines TRBV11-2 with TRBJ1-5; TRBD1 matches at 9 bases. In DNA, the CDR3 is TGTGCCAGCAGCCCGGGGACAGGGAATCAGCCCCAGCATTTT. Protein sequence: CASSPGTGNQPQHF.